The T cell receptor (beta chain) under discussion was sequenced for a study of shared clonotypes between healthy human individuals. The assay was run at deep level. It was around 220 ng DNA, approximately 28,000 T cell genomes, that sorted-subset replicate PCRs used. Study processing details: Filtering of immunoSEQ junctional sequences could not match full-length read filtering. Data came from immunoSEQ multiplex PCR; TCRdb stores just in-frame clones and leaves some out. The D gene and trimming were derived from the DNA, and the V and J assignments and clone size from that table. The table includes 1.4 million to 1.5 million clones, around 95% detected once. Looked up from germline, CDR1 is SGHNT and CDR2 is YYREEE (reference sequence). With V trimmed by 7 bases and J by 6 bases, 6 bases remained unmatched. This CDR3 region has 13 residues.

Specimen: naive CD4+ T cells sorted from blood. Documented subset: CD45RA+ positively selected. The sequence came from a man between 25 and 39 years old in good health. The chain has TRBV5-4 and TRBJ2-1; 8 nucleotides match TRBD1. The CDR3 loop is CASAGTGGNEQFF. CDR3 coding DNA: TGTGCCAGCGCCGGGACAGGTGGCAATGAGCAGTTCTTC. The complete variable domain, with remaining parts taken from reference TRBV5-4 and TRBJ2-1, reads ETGVTQSPTHLIKTRGQQVTLRCSSQSGHNTVSWYQQALGQGPQFIFQYYREEENGRGNFPPRFSGLQFPNYSSELNVNALELDDSALYLCASAGTGGNEQFFGPGTRLTVL.